The rows below give T cell receptor beta chains drawn from one sample of a study of blood T cell repertoires in COVID-19. TCRdb keeps only in-frame clones here, not all; method: immunoSEQ multiplex PCR. In the table there are some 160,000 clones, 78% of which are singletons. Specimen: peripheral blood. The source of these receptors is an elderly woman with acute or convalescent COVID-19. CDR3s include the opening cysteine and the closing phenylalanine or tryptophan. The D gene is left open where the match is weak. Clone size appears in some rows only: once, few, many, or a class for an expanded clone.

few,NA,TRBV4-1,TRBJ1-2,CASSRAFTSTNYGYTF,TGCGCCAGCAGCCGTGCATTCACATCGACTAACTATGGCTACACCTTC
NA,TRBD1,TRBV2,TRBJ1-6,CASNFDRTGSYNSPLHF,TGTGCCAGCAACTTCGACAGGACAGGCTCTTATAATTCACCCCTCCACTTT
few,NA,TRBV6-5,TRBJ1-1,CASRSTPQTGTEAFF,TGTGCCAGCAGATCAACCCCGCAGACAGGTACTGAAGCTTTCTTT
NA,NA,TRBV28,TRBJ2-7,CASIYTGSRYEQYF,TGTGCCAGCATTTATACGGGGTCAAGATACGAGCAGTACTTC
few,TRBD2,TRBV10-3,TRBJ2-7,CAISEQGLAGGPDF,TGTGCCATCAGTGAGCAAGGACTAGCGGGAGGGCCTGACTTC
few,NA,TRBV30,TRBJ1-4,CAWSVYGGANEKLFF,TGTGCCTGGAGTGTATATGGGGGGGCTAATGAAAAACTGTTTTTT
once,TRBD2,TRBV4-1,TRBJ2-1,CASSQDERLAGGREQFF,TGCGCCAGCAGCCAAGATGAGAGGCTAGCGGGGGGTCGGGAGCAGTTCTTC
NA,NA,TRBV3-1/TRBV3-2,TRBJ2-5,CASSQAETQYF,TGTGCCAGCAGCCAAGCGGAGACCCAGTACTTC
NA,TRBD2,TRBV15,TRBJ2-7,CATSLRLAGAHEQYF,TGTGCCACCAGTCTTCGACTAGCGGGAGCGCACGAGCAGTACTTC
NA,NA,TRBV5-8,TRBJ1-5,CASSLRAADSNQPQHF,TGTGCCAGCAGCTTGAGAGCGGCTGATAGCAATCAGCCCCAGCATTTT
NA,TRBD1,TRBV23-1,TRBJ1-5,CASTTGGEEPQHF,TGCGCCAGCACGACAGGGGGCGAAGAGCCCCAGCATTTT
NA,TRBD1,TRBV3-1/TRBV3-2,TRBJ1-2,CASSQDRGLGGYTF,TGTGCCAGCAGCCAGGACAGGGGTCTGGGCGGCTACACCTTC
NA,TRBD1,TRBV30,TRBJ1-6,CAWRIAHRGSNSPLHF,TGTGCCTGGAGAATAGCCCACAGGGGTTCCAATTCACCCCTCCACTTT
NA,NA,TRBV5-1,TRBJ2-7,CASSFLANSYEQYF,TGCGCCAGCAGCTTCCTAGCTAATTCCTACGAGCAGTACTTC
NA,TRBD2,TRBV4-2,TRBJ2-3,CASSQDHPSGGADTQYF,TGTGCCAGCAGCCAAGATCACCCTAGCGGGGGGGCAGATACGCAGTATTTT
NA,NA,TRBV12-3/TRBV12-4,TRBJ2-7,CASRGQGVREQYF,TGTGCCTCCCGGGGGCAGGGGGTGCGCGAGCAGTACTTC
NA,NA,TRBV6-4,TRBJ2-7,CASGGSYEQYF,TGTGCCAGCGGCGGGTCCTACGAGCAGTACTTC
once,NA,TRBV5-1,TRBJ1-3,CASSPGGALSGNTIYF,TGCGCCAGCAGCCCGGGAGGGGCCCTCTCTGGAAACACCATATATTTT
few,NA,TRBV10-2,TRBJ1-2,CASGERTVNYGYTF,TGCGCCAGCGGCGAACGGACTGTCAACTATGGCTACACCTTC
NA,NA,TRBV18,TRBJ2-6,CASSPPPRAGANVLTF,TGTGCCAGCTCACCACCCCCCAGGGCTGGGGCCAACGTCCTGACTTTC
NA,TRBD1,TRBV30,TRBJ1-6,CAWMGWDSNSPLHF,TGTGCCTGGATGGGCTGGGACAGCAATTCACCCCTCCACTTT
NA,TRBD1,TRBV6-6,TRBJ1-1,CASRDRKNTEAFF,TGTGCCAGTCGGGACAGAAAGAACACTGAAGCTTTCTTT
NA,TRBD2,TRBV19,TRBJ2-7,CASSILAGEQYF,TGTGCCAGTAGCATACTAGCGGGTGAGCAGTACTTC
NA,NA,TRBV28,TRBJ2-1,CASSYPQREQFF,TGTGCCAGCAGTTACCCTCAGAGGGAGCAGTTCTTC
NA,NA,TRBV5-8,TRBJ1-4,CASSFRFQLFF,TGTGCCAGCAGCTTTCGGTTTCAACTGTTTTTT
once,NA,TRBV28,TRBJ1-2,CASRPRFGYTF,TGTGCCAGCAGACCTAGGTTTGGCTACACCTTC
NA,NA,TRBV28,TRBJ1-1,CASNRVGRGLEAFF,TGTGCCAGCAACAGGGTGGGCAGGGGCCTTGAAGCTTTCTTT
NA,NA,TRBV13,TRBJ1-4,CASSIRGSANEKLFF,TGTGCCAGCAGCATTAGGGGGTCGGCTAATGAAAAACTGTTTTTT
NA,TRBD2,TRBV13,TRBJ2-2,CASSLRTSGRGSGELFF,TGTGCCAGCAGCTTACGGACTAGCGGGAGAGGTTCCGGGGAGCTGTTTTTT
NA,TRBD1,TRBV12-3/TRBV12-4,TRBJ1-1,CASRGQLNTEAFF,TGTGCCAGCAGGGGACAGTTGAACACTGAAGCTTTCTTT
NA,TRBD1,TRBV15,TRBJ2-7,CATSRSRDRFFSYEQYF,TGTGCCACCAGCAGGTCCCGGGACAGGTTTTTCTCCTACGAGCAGTACTTC
NA,NA,TRBV2,TRBJ2-7,CASSEDSGEQYF,TGTGCCAGCAGTGAGGACTCGGGTGAGCAGTACTTC
NA,TRBD2,TRBV3-1/TRBV3-2,TRBJ2-5,CASSQVSGGAGETQYF,TGTGCCAGCAGCCAAGTCAGCGGGGGGGCCGGAGAGACCCAGTACTTC
NA,NA,TRBV18,TRBJ2-1,CASSPSYEQFF,TGTGCCAGCTCACCTAGCTATGAGCAGTTCTTC